Detailed here is one T cell receptor (beta chain). This clone was observed once. No antigen is known for it. Base-call qualities are not available, and no considerably larger clone is one nucleotide away. Magnetic bead negative selection was used to isolate untouched CD4+ T cells from Ficoll-separated PBMC, with purity averaging 97.7%. Untouched CD4+ T cells were isolated with magnetic beads from Ficoll-separated PBMC, and a purity of 95% to 98% was reached with negligible CD8+ contamination. Peripheral blood mononuclear cells came from the buffy coats of three healthy blood donors. All three donors were CMV seronegative. The DNeasy Blood & Tissue Kit was used to extract genomic DNA. TCRB sequencing was performed on genomic DNA from sorted CD137+CD4+ cells and pre-culture CD4+ baseline samples from each subject. CDR1 and CDR2 are read off the germline V gene as MNHNS and SASEGT. V drops 4 bases and J drops 7 bases, leaving 19 bases in between. Including cysteine and phenylalanine, the CDR3 has 16 amino acids. Only CDR3 DNA remains: 48 bases, in frame from the first base.

The immunoSEQ multiplex PCR, with forward primers for 54 TRBV segments and reverse primers for 13 TRBJ segments, was used to amplify TCRB CDR3 regions. Pre-culture CD4+ samples were sequenced at deep resolution with a target of about 220,000 T cell genomes. Sequencing of amplicons was performed on an Illumina HiSeq System, and 87 bp reads covering the CDR3 were generated. In the original analysis: Correction for PCR and sequencing errors was applied to reads, and CDR3 regions were defined through alignment to IMGT reference sequences. Synthetic template pools were used to estimate template counts and unique rearrangement counts. Clonality was computed by subtracting Pielou's evenness from 1. Richness was estimated with the Daley-Smith estimator. Morisita's index was used to measure repertoire overlap. A clone counted as low-abundance if it appeared in cultured samples but went undetected in the pre-culture repertoire of the same donor. TCRdb holds this immuneACCESS table with in-frame rearrangements only. Some clones are missing; in checked studies, unresolved V genes explain under half, and the rest has no known cause. V and J calls plus clone size are reproduced from that table; the DNA served to infer D and trimming. The sample table records over 100,000 clones; nearly 95% of these occur just once. Around 0.3% of the sample goes to the ten largest clones.

The sample is drawn from a study of T cell repertoires and HLA-DP antigens (dated by TCRdb to the late 2010s). In terms of the full investigation: Using HeLa cells transduced to present allogeneic HLA-DP, the study set up an in vitro model of CD4+ T cell alloreactivity. One alloantigen differed from self by one peptide-binding groove amino acid, whereas the other differed by ten, modelling structurally similar versus dissimilar alloantigens. Of the three donors, two were male and one was female, with ages ranging from the 18-to-29 band to the 60-to-69 band. On average, about 220 ng of DNA went in for sorted CD137+CD4+ samples, versus roughly 1,200 ng for pre-culture CD4+ samples.

Summary of the overall study and its limitations: Naive and memory CD4+ repertoires were not analysed separately. Similar clonality (about 0.41) was observed for sorted CD137+ cells against both alloantigens, and this clonality was much higher than that observed in pre-culture samples (approximately 0.041). Clones undetected before culture had an average cumulative frequency of around 40% against one allele versus 50.6% against the other. The study was limited by having just a few donors, by relying on a non-physiological HeLa antigen-presenting system, and by using total CD4+ cells as responders.

The TCR originated in a young woman in good health and CMV-seronegative. The chain joins TRBV6-1 to TRBJ1-4, with a tentative D gene TRBD1 over 6 matching bases. Sequencing was done on a sample of CD4+ T cells from PBMCs. In nucleotides, the sequence is TGTGCCAGCAGTGTTTCCCGGGCGGCAGGGGCTGAAAAACTGTTTTTT. This codes for CASSVSRAAGAEKLFF.